These 19 T cell receptor beta chains originate from one sample sequenced in a study of identical twins. MiXCR was run by TCRdb on the 5' RACE reads, yielding one entry per CDR3 protein. The repertoire holds hundreds of thousands of distinct CDR3 sequences, with 7% as singletons. The same specimen was also included in a second study, on yellow fever vaccine responses in identical twins.

Source material: memory (CD45RO+) T cells sorted from blood. The receptors come from a young woman in good health.

The genes are TRBV7-8 and TRBJ1-5, with a weak D call TRBD1 (5 bases). CDR1 and CDR2 from the germline V gene are SGHVS and FQNEAQ. The V and J ends lost 5 bases and 2 bases respectively, with 13 bases between them. This CDR3 has 15 residues. The CDR3 region is CASSPLLGGNQPQHF. CDR3 nucleotides: TGTGCCAGCAGCCCATTATTAGGGGGCAATCAGCCCCAGCATTTT.

This clonotype occurred a few times. The chain links TRBV29-1 to TRBJ1-1, with D hard to call. Germline V gene data show CDR1 as SQVTM and CDR2 as ANQGSEA. V lost 3 bases and J lost 2, with 1 base in between. CDR3 length: 10 residues. In nucleotides, the CDR3 is TGCAGCGTTGATAACACTGAAGCTTTCTTT. Its translation: CSVDNTEAFF.

This clonotype came up a few times. The V and J genes are TRBV20-1 and TRBJ2-5, with D perhaps matching TRBD1 or TRBD2 (5 bases each). V lost 6 bases, J lost 5 bases, and 16 bases lay in between. Germline CDR1 is DFQATT and CDR2 is SNEGSKA (reference sequence). The CDR3 is made up of 13 amino acids. CDR3 coding DNA: TGCAGTGCCAGGACGGGGAAGGGGGAGACCCAGTACTTC. Translating gives CSARTGKGETQYF.

This clonotype has only a few counts. The chain employs TRBV10-3 and TRBJ2-7, with a tentative D call TRBD2 (6 bases). The CDR3 length is 15 residues. The germline V gene encodes CDR1 ENHRY and CDR2 SYGVKD. Deletions cut 2 bases from V and 5 bases from J, with 16 bases between. In DNA form, the CDR3 reads TGTGCCATCAGTGAGGGAGTGGGAGCGGGCCACGAGCAGTACGTC. It specifies CAISEGVGAGHEQYV.

The table lists this clonotype with a few counts. The chain recombines TRBV7-2 with TRBJ2-3; 10 nucleotides match TRBD2. The ends lost 5 bases at V and 4 bases at J; junction bases unmatched: 9. Germline assignment: CDR1 SGHTA and CDR2 FQGNSA. The CDR3 extends over 16 amino acids. The CDR3 sequence is CASSPIAGGGADTQYF. CDR3 bases: TGTGCCAGCAGCCCCATAGCGGGAGGTGGCGCAGATACGCAGTATTTT.

In this sample, this clonotype turned up a few times. The chain links TRBV29-1 to TRBJ2-4, with TRBD1 as a possible D gene (6 bases). Germline CDR1 is SQVTM and CDR2 is ANQGSEA. CDR3 length: 13 amino acids. V was trimmed by 3 bases and J by 7 bases, leaving 13 bases between them. Written as DNA, the CDR3 is TGCAGCGTTGACAGGGGCCAAGGGAACATTCAGTACTTC. Encoded protein: CSVDRGQGNIQYF.

There are a few counts of this clonotype. The rearrangement joins TRBV27 to TRBJ2-1; 13 nucleotides agree with TRBD2. This CDR3 is 16 amino acids long. The germline V gene encodes CDR1 MNHEY and CDR2 SMNVEV (reference sequence). Unmatched junction bases numbered 6, after V lost 3 bases and J lost 7 bases. The CDR3 region is CASSFELAGGRNEQFF. The CDR3 DNA follows: TGTGCCAGCAGTTTCGAACTAGCGGGGGGGCGGAATGAGCAGTTCTTC.

This clonotype was seen more than once but under ten times. This sequence joins TRBV6-1 and TRBJ2-7; 7 positions match TRBD2. V shed 11 bases, J shed 9 bases, and the junction held 16 bases outside the gene matches. In germline, CDR1 is MNHNS, CDR2 SASEGT. CDR3 length: 13 amino acids. The CDR3 nucleotides read TGTGCCGCCGGCGGGAGCCGCGGGGAGGGGCAGTACTTC. The encoded protein is CAAGGSRGEGQYF.

This clonotype was recorded at least ten times. The rearrangement uses TRBV20-1 and TRBJ2-1; D remains ambiguous. The germline V gene has CDR1 DFQATT and CDR2 SNEGSKA (reference sequence). V gave up 1 base and J gave up 10 bases, with 20 bases separating them. The CDR3 totals 15 residues. CDR3 in DNA: TGCAGTGCTAGAGCCCTTTTTGGGGAATCGGAGGAGCAGTTCTTC. Translation gives CSARALFGESEEQFF.

This clonotype was counted a few times. The V and J genes are TRBV7-8 and TRBJ2-5; TRBD1 agrees at 7 bases. Trimming removed 4 bases from V and 6 bases from J; junction bases left unmatched: 8. CDR1 and CDR2 (germline): SGHVS, FQNEAQ. CDR3 length equals 14 residues. The CDR3, as DNA: TGTGCCAGCAGCTCCTCCGGGACAGCGAAGACCCAGTACTTC. Translation: CASSSSGTAKTQYF.

To note about this clonotype: A much larger clone lies one base from this, so it may be a read error. The chain carries TRBV7-2 and TRBJ2-2; D is possibly TRBD1 or TRBD2 (5 bases each). Germline CDR1 is SGHTA and CDR2 is FQGNSA. The CDR3 covers 16 residues. V lost 2 bases and J 4 bases, leaving 14 bases between the germline ends. CDR3 protein: CASSLNWGAGTGELFF. The CDR3 bases are TGTGCCAGCAGCTTAAATTGGGGCGCGGGCACCGGGGAGCTGTTTTTT.

This clonotype turned up a few times. The chain carries TRBV28 and TRBJ2-7; 8 positions agree with TRBD2. The CDR3 is made up of 15 amino acids. V trimming: 5 bases; J trimming: 2 bases; junction bases outside the gene matches: 8. Germline V CDR1 and CDR2: MDHEN, SYDVKM. This CDR3 is CASSGTSGYTYEQYF. CDR3 sequence (DNA): TGTGCCAGCAGTGGCACTAGCGGATACACCTACGAGCAGTACTTC.

The chain recombines TRBV29-1 with TRBJ1-2, with D perhaps TRBD1 (5 bases). This CDR3 is 13 amino acids long. With 1 base removed from V and 4 bases from J, the gap between germline ends came to 10 bases. Germline assignment: CDR1 SQVTM and CDR2 ANQGSEA. Written as DNA, the CDR3 is TGCAGCGTTGAAGGGACACAAAGCTATGGCTACACCTTC. Protein: CSVEGTQSYGYTF. The variable domain in full, with the rest retrieved from reference TRBV29-1 and TRBJ1-2, is SAVISQKPSRDICQRGTSLTIQCQVDSQVTMMFWYRQQPGQSLTLIATANQGSEATYESGFVIDKFPISRPNLTFSTLTVSNMSPEDSSIYLCSVEGTQSYGYTFGSGTRLTVV.

The rearrangement links TRBV5-1 to TRBJ2-1; 11 positions match TRBD2. V lost 5 bases and J lost 8; bases outside the gene matches: 12. CDR1 and CDR2 from the germline V gene are SGHRS and YFSETQ. The CDR3 has 16 residues. The CDR3 DNA sequence: TGCGCCAGCAGTGCGATAGCGGGGGGGCTTATCGATGAGCAGTTCTTC. Translating gives CASSAIAGGLIDEQFF.

The chain couples TRBV2 to TRBJ1-3, with D hard to call. Germline V gene lookup returns CDR1 SNHLY and CDR2 FYNNEI. Deletions cut 6 bases from V and 4 bases from J, with 10 bases between. The CDR3 totals 13 residues. CDR3 sequence: CASRKDLGNTIYF. CDR3 nucleotide sequence: TGTGCCAGCAGGAAGGACTTGGGAAACACCATATATTTT.

The chain uses TRBV3-1 and TRBJ2-5, with 15 bases lining up with TRBD2. The germline V gene has CDR1 LGHDT and CDR2 YNNKEL (reference sequence). V shed 5 bases and J 4 bases; nucleotides not matched to a gene: 8. This CDR3 region has 17 residues. The CDR3 is CASSARTSGGARETQYF. CDR3 coding DNA: TGTGCCAGCAGCGCACGGACTAGCGGGGGGGCTCGAGAGACCCAGTACTTC.

The chain carries TRBV10-1 and TRBJ2-1; the match to TRBD2 covers 8 bases. The V gene's germline CDR1 is WNHNN and CDR2 SYGVQD (reference sequence). The CDR3 sequence is 14 residues long. After removal of 7 bases from V and 4 bases from J, the junction contained 6 bases not matched to a gene. The CDR3: CASKGGRPYNEQFF. Written as DNA, the CDR3 is TGCGCCAGCAAGGGCGGGAGGCCTTACAATGAGCAGTTCTTC.

This clonotype has only a few counts. The chain uses TRBV2 and TRBJ1-1; TRBD1 matches 9 bases. Germline V lookup: CDR1 SNHLY, CDR2 FYNNEI. V was clipped by 6 bases and J by 4 bases; unmatched bases: 9. The CDR3 is 15 residues long. Here the CDR3 reads CASRKDRGGSTEAFF. The CDR3 DNA reads TGTGCCAGCAGAAAGGACAGGGGTGGAAGCACTGAAGCTTTCTTT.

This clonotype turned up a few times. The rearrangement joins TRBV7-9 to TRBJ2-1; either TRBD1 or TRBD2 may supply D (5 bases each). Germline V gene lookup returns CDR1 SEHNR and CDR2 FQNEAQ (reference sequence). V lost 5 bases, J lost 4 bases, and 18 bases lay in between. CDR3 length: 16 amino acids. The CDR3 coding sequence is TGTGCCAGCAGCGCGGACATTACTAGAATTTACAATGAGCAGTTCTTC. Residues: CASSADITRIYNEQFF.